These 23 T cell receptor beta chains were sequenced from one sample in a study of graft-versus-host responses after intestinal transplantation. These TCRs' antigens remain unknown. Using immunoSEQ multiplex PCR, the repertoire was profiled, and TCRdb retains in-frame clones only, with some absent. The data hold about 78,000 clones, with almost 90% observed a single time. Sample: unstimulated CD8+ T cells sorted from spleen or lymph node cells, taken before transplant. The receptors derive from a human donor who was the organ donor for an intestinal transplant.

CDR3 in amino acids: CASSSSGEWGTEAFF. For the CDR3, the DNA is TGTGCCAGCAGTTCCTCAGGGGAATGGGGCACTGAAGCTTTCTTT. V and J are TRBV13 and TRBJ1-1; D is possibly TRBD1 (6 bases). Germline-derived CDR1 and CDR2 are PRHDT and FYEKMQ (reference sequence). This CDR3 has 15 residues. Trimming pared 6 bases from V and 4 bases from J, leaving 18 bases between.

This sequence joins TRBV4-2 and TRBJ2-5, with unresolved D. This CDR3 comprises 13 residues. V gave up 0 bases and J gave up 6 bases, with 8 bases separating them. Germline V lookup: CDR1 LGHNA, CDR2 YNFKEQ. The CDR3 is CASSQEAGKTQYF. The CDR3 DNA sequence: TGTGCCAGCAGCCAAGAGGCAGGAAAGACCCAGTACTTC.

The chain links TRBV4-2 to TRBJ2-2; D is undetermined. Trimming shortened V by 4 bases and J by 0 bases, and 12 bases separated the two germline ends. From germline, CDR1 is LGHNA and CDR2 YNFKEQ. The CDR3 spans 16 residues. For the CDR3, the DNA is TGTGCCAGCAGCCCCCAAGCTAAAGCGAACACCGGGGAGCTGTTTTTT. Its translation: CASSPQAKANTGELFF.

This chain's CDR3 is CASSPPRGLAGGYQETQYF. CDR3 sequence (DNA): TGTGCCAGCAGCCCCCCACGAGGACTAGCGGGGGGGTACCAAGAGACCCAGTACTTC. The chain combines TRBV7-6 with TRBJ2-5, with 15 bases fitting TRBD2. From germline, CDR1 is SGHVS and CDR2 FNYEAQ. The CDR3 totals 19 residues. Trimming took 5 bases from V and 0 from J; bases not matched to a gene: 10.

Comment on this clone: At one end, the junction sequence differs from germline, possibly due to a read error. This chain links TRBV7-7 with TRBJ1-1, with D unclear. Germline-derived CDR1 and CDR2 are SSHAT and FNYEAQ (reference sequence). The CDR3 runs 13 residues. Written as DNA, the CDR3 is TGTGCTAGCAGCTCCCACGTCCGCCTAGAAGCTTTCTTT. Its protein is CASSSHVRLEAFF.

This chain connects TRBV9 to TRBJ2-3; 10 bases line up with TRBD1. In germline, CDR1 is SGDLS, CDR2 YYNGEE. The V and J ends lost 3 bases and 6 bases, in that order; junction bases with no gene match: 10. CDR3 length equals 16 residues. CDR3 DNA: TGTGCCAGCAGCGGGATAGACAGGGGGCGATGGGATACGCAGTATTTT. Its translation is CASSGIDRGRWDTQYF.

The chain links TRBV6-1 to TRBJ1-3; D uncertain. There are 13 residues in the CDR3. Germline V gene sequence: CDR1 MNHNS, CDR2 SASEGT. V lost 4 bases to trimming and J lost 4 bases, with 8 bases between them. The CDR3 bases are TGTGCCAGCAGTGTGGGGAGAGGAAACACCATATATTTT. Amino acid sequence: CASSVGRGNTIYF.

This clone was detected only once. This chain links TRBV7-8 with TRBJ1-4; no clear D gene. CDR3 length: 16 residues. Germline CDR1 SGHVS, CDR2 FQNEAQ. The V and J ends lost 1 base and 4 bases respectively, with 13 bases between them. This CDR3 reads CASSLDPPRINEKLFF. Written as DNA, the CDR3 is TGTGCCAGCAGCTTAGACCCACCTAGGATTAATGAAAAACTGTTTTTT.

The rearrangement joins TRBV10-3 to TRBJ2-3, with TRBD2 matching 7 bases. CDR3 length: 13 residues. V was clipped by 8 bases and J by 0 bases; unmatched bases: 2. CDR1 is ENHRY, CDR2 SYGVKD, per germline. CDR3 protein: CAIGGGSTDTQYF. CDR3 nucleotides: TGTGCCATCGGCGGGGGAAGCACAGATACGCAGTATTTT.

The chain joins TRBV29-1 to TRBJ2-5, with D possibly TRBD2 on 6 matching bases. The CDR3 runs to 16 residues. Trimming removed 7 bases from V and 5 bases from J, with 26 bases in between. Germline CDR1 reads SQVTM; CDR2 reads ANQGSEA. CDR3 DNA sequence: TGCAGCGACCTAGGGCCGCTAGGCGGGGAGAAGGAGACCCAGTACTTC. Protein sequence: CSDLGPLGGEKETQYF.

The chain joins TRBV4-3 to TRBJ1-5; 8 bases line up with TRBD1. The CDR3 loop spans 17 amino acids. Trimming took 1 base from V and 4 from J; bases not matched to a gene: 9. Germline loops: CDR1 LGHNA, CDR2 YSLEER. CDR3 region: CASSQVVTGDLNQPQHF. The CDR3 bases are TGCGCCAGCAGCCAAGTTGTGACAGGGGACCTGAATCAGCCCCAGCATTTT.

This clone was observed a few times. The chain employs TRBV5-1 and TRBJ1-2; D unresolved. Germline assignment: CDR1 SGHRS and CDR2 YFSETQ. V lost 0 bases, J lost 3 bases, and 6 bases lay in between. The CDR3 is 13 residues long. The DNA of the CDR3 is TGCGCCAGCAGCTTGGGGCGGGACTATGGCTACACCTTC. Translating gives CASSLGRDYGYTF.

This chain links TRBV6-5 with TRBJ2-2; the D is unclear. This CDR3 has 13 residues. CDR1 and CDR2 (germline): MNHEY, SVGAGI. V dropped 0 bases and J dropped 4 bases, with 3 bases sitting between them. DNA of the CDR3: TGTGCCAGCAGTTACTCCTCCACCGGGGAGCTGTTTTTT. This encodes CASSYSSTGELFF.

This clone was counted once. The chain couples TRBV6-6 to TRBJ2-7; 7 positions match TRBD1. This CDR3 is built from 11 residues. Germline trimming cut 6 bases from V and 5 bases from J; bases unmatched to any gene: 1. Germline V gives CDR1 MNHNY, CDR2 SVGAGI (reference sequence). The CDR3 coding sequence is TGTGCCAGCAGCACAGGGGACGAGCAGTACGTC. Translated: CASSTGDEQYV.

The chain couples TRBV28 to TRBJ2-7, with 9 bases lining up with TRBD2. The V gene's germline CDR1 is MDHEN and CDR2 SYDVKM. V was pared by 6 bases and J by 0 bases, with 6 bases of the junction left unmatched. CDR3 length: 15 residues. CDR3 sequence (DNA): TGTGCCAGCAGGCCAGCGGGGGGCGGCTCCTACGAGCAGTACGTC. This gives the protein CASRPAGGGSYEQYV.

The chain joins TRBV7-2 to TRBJ2-1; possible D gene TRBD1, 5 bases. Germline V gene data show CDR1 as SGHTA and CDR2 as FQGNSA. Trimming removed 1 base from V and 7 bases from J, with 17 bases in between. The CDR3 extends over 16 amino acids. Here the CDR3 reads CASSLVWQGIVNEQFF. The CDR3 nucleotides are TGTGCCAGCAGCTTAGTATGGCAGGGCATCGTAAATGAGCAGTTCTTC. Using reference TRBV7-2 and TRBJ2-1 for the parts outside the CDR3, the full variable domain is GAGVSQSPSNKVTEKGKDVELRCDPISGHTALYWYRQSLGQGLEFLIYFQGNSAPDKSGLPSDRFSAERTGGSVSTLTIQRTQQEDSAVYLCASSLVWQGIVNEQFFGPGTRLTVL.

Only one count was recorded for this clone. The chain carries TRBV28 and TRBJ2-1; no reliable D call. Germline V gene sequence: CDR1 MDHEN, CDR2 SYDVKM. This CDR3 region has 12 residues. V was pared by 2 bases and J by 9 bases, with 8 bases between. CDR3 amino acids: CASSLIRGEQFF. The DNA of the CDR3 is TGTGCCAGCAGTTTAATCAGAGGTGAGCAGTTCTTC.

The chain carries TRBV6-6 and TRBJ1-6; possible D gene TRBD1, 6 bases. There are 15 residues in the CDR3. The germline V gene encodes CDR1 MNHNY and CDR2 SVGAGI (reference sequence). The V end lost 7 bases, the J end lost 0 bases, and 10 bases lay between the germline ends. In DNA, the CDR3 is TGTGCCAGCATTCAGGGGCCCTCCTATAATTCACCCCTCCACTTT. Amino acid sequence: CASIQGPSYNSPLHF.

V and J are TRBV2 and TRBJ1-6; 9 bases map to TRBD1. Trimming cost V 11 bases and J 6 bases; bases outside gene matches: 5. Germline-derived CDR1 and CDR2 are SNHLY and FYNNEI. The CDR3 has 13 amino acids. The CDR3 sequence: CAGGTGRNSPLHF. DNA for the CDR3: TGTGCCGGCGGGACAGGGCGTAATTCACCCCTCCACTTT.

The CDR3 loop is CASKMTDPYNEQFF. The CDR3 DNA follows: TGTGCCAGCAAAATGACAGATCCCTACAATGAGCAGTTCTTC. This rearrangement joins TRBV27 to TRBJ2-1; TRBD1 is a possible D gene (5 bases). V lost 7 bases and J lost 2, with 12 bases in between. The CDR3 contains 14 residues. CDR1 is MNHEY and CDR2 is SMNVEV in the germline V gene (reference sequence).

The chain joins TRBV27 to TRBJ2-3, with a weak D call TRBD2 (6 bases). V lost 3 bases and J lost 0, with 10 bases in between. The CDR3 sequence is 15 residues long. Germline V gene sequence: CDR1 MNHEY, CDR2 SMNVEV (reference sequence). The CDR3 coding sequence is TGTGCCAGCAGTTTGGCCGCGGGGAGCACAGATACGCAGTATTTT. Its translation: CASSLAAGSTDTQYF.

V and J are TRBV6-5 and TRBJ1-1; D gene uncertain. In germline, CDR1 is MNHEY, CDR2 SVGAGI. Trimming removed 6 bases from V and 3 bases from J, with 8 bases in between. The CDR3 extends over 12 amino acids. The CDR3 nucleotides read TGTGCCAGCAGCCAAGAGGACACTGAAGCTTTCTTT. Protein sequence: CASSQEDTEAFF.

The rearrangement joins TRBV28 to TRBJ2-7; 11 nucleotides align to TRBD1. Germline trimming cut 3 bases from V and 3 bases from J; bases unmatched to any gene: 4. Looked up from germline, CDR1 is MDHEN and CDR2 is SYDVKM. The length of the CDR3 is 15 residues. CDR3 sequence reads: CASSLTGTGGYEQYV. For the CDR3, the DNA is TGTGCCAGCAGTTTGACCGGGACAGGGGGCTACGAGCAGTACGTC.